Presented here are 29 T cell receptor beta chains from one specimen sequenced in a study of early T cells in non-severe SARS-CoV-2 infection. TCRdb processed the 5' RACE reads anew with MiXCR; each CDR3 protein has one entry. The top ten hold about 5.8% of the sample, which has around 64,000 distinct CDR3 sequences, 10% to 12% seen once. The specimen was whole blood, collected at baseline. These receptors originate from an adult who was a healthcare worker with PCR-confirmed SARS-CoV-2 infection or an uninfected control (not recorded which).

The chain has TRBV23-1 and TRBJ2-1; 7 nucleotides match TRBD2. TRBV23-1 is an ORF, with its function uncertain. The CDR3 contains 18 residues. The ends lost 0 bases at V and 0 bases at J; junction bases unmatched: 8. CDR3 sequence reads: CASSQSTVGGSSYNEQFF. DNA of the CDR3: TGCGCCAGCAGTCAATCTACTGTGGGAGGGAGCTCCTACAATGAGCAGTTCTTC.

This clonotype has only a few counts. The chain links TRBV7-3 to TRBJ2-1; 11 bases line up with TRBD2. CDR3 length: 17 amino acids. The germline CDR1 and CDR2 sequences are SGHTA and FQGTGA. V trimming: 4 bases; J trimming: 4 bases; junction bases outside the gene matches: 9. CDR3 region: CASSSTSSGRRYNEQFF. The CDR3 DNA reads as TGTGCCAGCAGCTCAACATCTAGCGGGAGGAGGTACAATGAGCAGTTCTTC.

The chain carries TRBV24-1 and TRBJ1-1; D is uncertain. Germline values: CDR1 KGHDR, CDR2 SFDVKD. This CDR3 has 13 amino acids. Deletions cut 0 bases from V and 4 bases from J, with 5 bases between. This CDR3 is CATSDLLSTEAFF. CDR3 bases: TGTGCCACCAGTGATTTGCTTAGCACTGAAGCTTTCTTT.

This clonotype was seen a handful of times. The gene calls are TRBV5-5 and TRBJ1-5; weak D call: TRBD1 (6 bases). Germline-derived CDR1 and CDR2 are SGHKS and YYEKEE (reference sequence). The V and J ends lost 4 bases and 4 bases respectively, with 15 bases between them. The CDR3 is made up of 15 amino acids. The CDR3 sequence is CASSQGQSFNQPQHF. CDR3 DNA: TGTGCCAGCAGCCAAGGACAGTCATTTAATCAGCCCCAGCATTTT.

This clonotype was observed at least ten times. CDR3 in DNA: TGTGCCAGCAGCCCAGTATGGGACAGGGGGCGGAAGAACACTGAAGCTTTCTTT. It is translated as CASSPVWDRGRKNTEAFF. The chain joins TRBV9 to TRBJ1-1; TRBD1 matches at 12 bases. The CDR3 contains 18 residues. The trim removed 4 bases at V and 1 base at J, leaving 11 bases unmatched. The germline CDR1 and CDR2 sequences are SGDLS and YYNGEE. Full variable domain (outside the CDR3, taken from reference TRBV9 and TRBJ1-1): DSGVTQTPKHLITATGQRVTLRCSPRSGDLSVYWYQQSLDQGLQFLIQYYNGEERAKGNILERFSAQQFPDLHSELNLSSLELGDSALYFCASSPVWDRGRKNTEAFFGQGTRLTVV.

This clonotype was seen a few times. In nucleotides, the CDR3 is TGTGCCAGCAGCACTGACCCGCCAACTAGCTGGGGATACAATGAGCAGTTCTTC. It is translated as CASSTDPPTSWGYNEQFF. This chain joins TRBV5-4 and TRBJ2-1; a weak D match, TRBD2 (6 bases). Trimming took 4 bases from V and 4 from J, leaving 24 bases between them. Germline CDR1 reads SGHNT; CDR2 reads YYREEE (reference sequence). The CDR3 has 18 residues.

This clonotype was recorded at least ten times. The chain couples TRBV30 to TRBJ1-1; the D is unclear. The CDR3 sequence is 11 residues long. The V end lost 4 bases, the J end lost 6 bases, and 9 bases lay between the germline ends. Germline values: CDR1 GTSNPN, CDR2 SVGIG (reference sequence). CDR3 loop: CAWKLVSEAFF. The CDR3 DNA reads TGTGCCTGGAAGCTAGTCTCTGAAGCTTTCTTT.

The genes are TRBV18 and TRBJ2-7; D may be TRBD2 (5 bases). The CDR3 length is 16 residues. V was cut by 4 bases and J by 0 bases, with 16 bases left in between. The germline V gene encodes CDR1 KGHSH and CDR2 LQKENI. DNA of the CDR3: TGTGCCAGCTCACTAAACGGCGGGTACCCCTCCTACGAGCAGTACTTC. Translation gives CASSLNGGYPSYEQYF.

In nucleotides, the CDR3 is TGCAGTGCTAGTGTAGCGGGGGCATACAATGAGCAGTTCTTC. This encodes CSASVAGAYNEQFF. The chain carries TRBV20-1 and TRBJ2-1; 9 bases line up with TRBD2. The length of the CDR3 is 14 residues. Germline CDR1 reads DFQATT; CDR2 reads SNEGSKA (reference sequence). Losses at the gene ends were 3 bases for V and 4 bases for J; bases not matched to a gene: 4.

This clonotype was picked up many times. The chain links TRBV7-2 to TRBJ1-1; D gene unclear. The CDR3 covers 14 residues. Germline-derived CDR1 and CDR2 are SGHTA and FQGNSA. Trimming left V 3 bases short and J 1 base short, with 9 bases between. The CDR3 region has the DNA TGTGCCAGCAGCTTTTGGTCATCGAACACTGAAGCTTTCTTT. Its protein is CASSFWSSNTEAFF. The full variable domain, its missing parts supplied by reference TRBV7-2 and TRBJ1-1, is GAGVSQSPSNKVTEKGKDVELRCDPISGHTALYWYRQSLGQGLEFLIYFQGNSAPDKSGLPSDRFSAERTGGSVSTLTIQRTQQEDSAVYLCASSFWSSNTEAFFGQGTRLTVV.

The rearrangement joins TRBV5-4 to TRBJ2-2, with 11 bases identical to TRBD2. V lost 2 bases and J lost 2; bases outside the gene matches: 2. Germline-derived CDR1 and CDR2 are SGHNT and YYREEE (reference sequence). The CDR3 spans 16 residues. This CDR3 reads CASSFTSGRNTGELFF. The CDR3 DNA reads as TGTGCCAGCAGCTTTACTAGCGGGAGAAACACCGGGGAGCTGTTTTTT.

In this sample, this clonotype turned up many times. The rearrangement uses TRBV10-3 and TRBJ2-7, with D tentatively TRBD1 or TRBD2 (7 bases each). Germline CDR1 is ENHRY and CDR2 is SYGVKD. The CDR3 has 13 amino acids. The V end was cut by 6 bases, the J end by 6 bases, with 15 bases between. CDR3 DNA: TGTGCCATCAGGCCAGGGGGGGCGGCCGAGCAGTACTTC. Translated: CAIRPGGAAEQYF.

The rearrangement links TRBV6-1 to TRBJ2-7; the match to TRBD1 covers 9 bases. The junction had 7 bases not matched to a gene; V was cut back by 6 bases and J by 1 base. The V gene's germline CDR1 is MNHNS and CDR2 SASEGT. The CDR3 covers 15 residues. The CDR3 reads CASSTGTGFSYEQYF. The CDR3 DNA is TGTGCCAGCAGCACCGGGACAGGGTTTTCCTACGAGCAGTACTTC.

This clonotype was recorded at least ten times. V usage is TRBV19 and J usage is TRBJ1-4, with a possible D match to TRBD1 (5 bases). The CDR3 contains 17 residues. With 5 bases removed from V and 6 bases from J, the gap between germline ends came to 22 bases. Germline CDR1 and CDR2: LNHDA and SQIVND (reference sequence). CDR3 bases: TGTGCCAGTAGTCCTCACGCCGGGACCTCCTCTTATGAAAAACTGTTTTTT. It yields the protein CASSPHAGTSSYEKLFF.

Remarks on this clonotype: The CDR3 end shows no conserved phenylalanine or tryptophan, and so a read error is likely. The chain combines TRBV20-1 with TRBJ2-3; 7 bases agree with TRBD2. Germline CDR1 DFQATT, CDR2 SNEGSKA (reference sequence). The CDR3 extends over 16 amino acids. J lost 8 bases, V lost 5 bases, and 19 bases had no gene match. CDR3 residues: CSAPTHTLAGEGTQYY. The DNA for the CDR3 is TGCAGTGCTCCGACCCACACCTTGGCGGGGGAGGGTACGCAGTATTAT.

The J gene is TRBJ2-7, the V gene TRBV6-5; D is possibly TRBD1 (6 bases). CDR3 length: 15 amino acids. Germline V gene data show CDR1 as MNHEY and CDR2 as SVGAGI. Trimming removed 6 bases at V and 3 bases at J, with 18 bases between. This CDR3 is CASRPRTGSLYEQYF. For the CDR3, the DNA is TGTGCCAGCAGACCCCGAACAGGGTCCCTCTACGAGCAGTACTTC.

The V and J genes are TRBV4-1 and TRBJ2-5; D is possibly TRBD2 (5 bases). V was trimmed by 0 bases and J by 3 bases, leaving 14 bases between them. The V gene's germline CDR1 is MGHRA and CDR2 YSYEKL. The CDR3 is made up of 16 amino acids. The CDR3 region is CASSQDWGDLEETQYF. The CDR3 nucleotides are TGCGCCAGCAGCCAAGATTGGGGAGATCTTGAAGAGACCCAGTACTTC.

The chain employs TRBV11-2 and TRBJ2-5; TRBD1 might be the D (7 bases). This CDR3 has 16 residues. The ends were cut back, 4 bases at V and 5 bases at J, with 20 bases in the middle. CDR1 SGHAT and CDR2 FQNNGV come from the germline V gene. CDR3 nucleotides: TGTGCCAGCAGCTCCGTTCACCAGGGGGGTAGGGAGACCCAGTACTTC. It codes for CASSSVHQGGRETQYF.

This clonotype was observed many times. The chain joins TRBV12-3 or TRBV12-4 to TRBJ1-1; D unclear. The CDR3 has 12 residues. V was clipped by 4 bases and J by 4 bases, with 7 bases between them. The CDR3 coding sequence is TGTGCCAGCAGTTATGTCGGCACTGAAGCTTTCTTT. Its protein is CASSYVGTEAFF.

The CDR3 nucleotides read TGTGCCAGCAACCGGGGACGGGGGAACACTGAAGCTTTCTTT. It codes for CASNRGRGNTEAFF. The chain joins TRBV9 to TRBJ1-1; possible D gene TRBD1, 5 bases. Trimming shortened V by 6 bases and J by 1 base, and 13 bases separated the two germline ends. CDR3 length equals 14 residues. CDR1 is SGDLS and CDR2 is YYNGEE in the germline V gene.

The CDR3 loop reads CSVQKGVAGGETQYF. The DNA for the CDR3 is TGCAGCGTCCAAAAAGGAGTAGCGGGAGGGGAGACCCAGTACTTC. The V and J genes are TRBV29-1 and TRBJ2-5; 11 bases match TRBD2. Germline CDR1 reads SQVTM; CDR2 reads ANQGSEA. This CDR3 region has 15 residues. Losses at the gene ends were 6 bases for V and 5 bases for J; bases not matched to a gene: 11.

This clonotype appeared a few times. The genes are TRBV7-9 and TRBJ1-1, with unresolved D. V shed 5 bases and J shed 1 base, with 8 bases lying between them. Per the germline V gene, CDR1 is SEHNR and CDR2 is FQNEAQ (reference sequence). The CDR3 is made up of 13 amino acids. CDR3 residues: CASSQHGNTEAFF. The CDR3 bases are TGTGCCAGCAGCCAACACGGGAACACTGAAGCTTTCTTT.

This clonotype was recorded once. One end of the junction is discordant with germline, which a read error may explain. CDR3 residues: CASSPLTGGARNSSLHF. The DNA of the CDR3 is TGTGCCAGCAGCCCCCTCACAGGGGGCGCACGTAATTCATCCCTCCACTTT. This rearrangement joins TRBV5-6 to TRBJ1-6, with TRBD1 matching 9 bases. This CDR3 has 17 amino acids. The germline gives CDR1 SGHDT, CDR2 YYEEEE.

In this sample, this clonotype turned up a few times. The chain recombines TRBV6-2 or TRBV6-3 with TRBJ2-1; D unresolved. The germline CDR1 and CDR2 sequences are MNHEY and SVGEGT. Between the trimmed V and J ends, which lost 0 bases and 4 bases, there was a span of 10 bases. The CDR3 covers 15 residues. CDR3 amino acids: CASSYSPVVYNEQFF. CDR3 sequence (DNA): TGTGCCAGCAGTTACTCCCCGGTTGTATACAATGAGCAGTTCTTC.

At least ten counts were recorded for this clonotype. The chain employs TRBV24-1 and TRBJ2-1; D possibly corresponds to TRBD2 (6 bases). This CDR3 region has 16 residues. Trimming left V 5 bases short and J 6 bases short, with 19 bases between. CDR1 and CDR2 (germline): KGHDR, SFDVKD. The CDR3 DNA sequence: TGTGCCACCAGTGGGGCGGGATCAGGTCGATCCAATGAGCAGTTCTTC. Protein sequence: CATSGAGSGRSNEQFF.

The chain links TRBV15 to TRBJ1-2; 7 bases line up with TRBD1. The germline gives CDR1 LNHNV, CDR2 YYDKDF (reference sequence). V was clipped by 0 bases and J by 7 bases; unmatched bases: 5. The CDR3 consists of 14 residues. The CDR3 DNA reads as TGTGCCACCAGCAGAGAAGGGACAGTACTTGGCTACACCTTC. Translated: CATSREGTVLGYTF.

In its sample, this clonotype was seen many times. The V gene is TRBV12-5, the J gene TRBJ2-7, with unresolved D. The CDR3 spans 14 residues. Trimming cost V 1 base and J 2 bases, with 9 bases left between them. Per germline, CDR1 LGHNT and CDR2 FRNRAP. The CDR3 DNA sequence: TGTGCTAGTGGTTTGGGGGTAACCCCCTACGAGCAGTACTTC. Translated, it gives CASGLGVTPYEQYF. Variable domain in full (rest from reference TRBV12-5 and TRBJ2-7): DARVTQTPRHKVTEMGQEVTMRCQPILGHNTVFWYRQTMMQGLELLAYFRNRAPLDDSGMPKDRFSAEMPDATLATLKIQPSEPRDSAVYFCASGLGVTPYEQYFGPGTRLTVT.

This clonotype has more than one count but fewer than ten. The chain carries TRBV21-1 and TRBJ1-1; whether TRBD1, the table's D call, matches the DNA was not checked. TRBV21-1 is designated a pseudogene. The CDR3 length is 16 residues. CDR3 nucleotides: TGTGCCAGCAGCAAAAGACTAACAAGAGGGGGCCCTGAAGCTTTCTTT. Translated, it gives CASSKRLTRGGPEAFF.

This clonotype appeared a few times. CDR3 nucleotide sequence: TGCAGTGCAAAAGATGGACAGCACTCTGGGGCCAACGTCCTGACTTTC. Protein product: CSAKDGQHSGANVLTF. The genes are TRBV20-1 and TRBJ2-6, with D tentatively TRBD1 (6 bases). Deletions cut 6 bases from V and 0 bases from J, with 15 bases between. Per germline, CDR1 DFQATT and CDR2 SNEGSKA (reference sequence). The CDR3 totals 16 residues.